A selection of T cell receptor beta chains follows, all from one sample in a study of cytomegalovirus exposure and HLA in healthy donors. Sequenced by immunoSEQ multiplex PCR; TCRdb stores in-frame clones only, minus some. The repertoire includes around 160,000 clones, more than 65% of them detected once, and 9.5% to 10% sits in the top ten. Sequenced material: PBMCs. These receptors were taken from a man younger than 35 in good health and CMV-seropositive. Each CDR3 is given with its conserved first and last residue. The D gene is left open where the match is weak. Size is stated for part of the rows, as once, few or many counts, or as a class when the clone is expanded.

CDR3 DNA,CDR3 protein,J gene,D gene,V gene,clone size
TGCGCCAGCAGCCAAGTTAGTATAGCCAAAAACATTCAGTACTTC,CASSQVSIAKNIQYF,TRBJ2-4,.,TRBV4-1,.
TGTGCCAGCAGCCAAGATGACAGGGGCTACCAGCCCCAGCATTTT,CASSQDDRGYQPQHF,TRBJ1-5,TRBD1,TRBV4-2,.
TGCGCCAGCAGCCAAGACGGGAGAGGGCGGCCTGAAGCTTTCTTT,CASSQDGRGRPEAFF,TRBJ1-1,.,TRBV4-1,once
TGTGCCAGCAGCCTACAAAGTGTAGGGGGCTTCGTGAACACTGAAGCTTTCTTT,CASSLQSVGGFVNTEAFF,TRBJ1-1,TRBD1,TRBV7-9,.
TGTGCCAGCTCCCCTGGGCGAGGGGAAAAACTGTTTTTT,CASSPGRGEKLFF,TRBJ1-4,.,TRBV18,.
TGTGCCAGCAGTTCAGCGGAAGTTTTGGGTACTGAAGCTTTCTTT,CASSSAEVLGTEAFF,TRBJ1-1,.,TRBV6-6,.
TGTGCCATCAGTGAGGACAGTAACTACGAGCAGTACTTC,CAISEDSNYEQYF,TRBJ2-7,.,TRBV10-3,once
TGTGCCAGCAGCGTAGCTGACTGGGGGGGCACAGATACGCAGTATTTT,CASSVADWGGTDTQYF,TRBJ2-3,.,TRBV9,few
TGTGCCAGCAGTGAAGGGACAGGGGGCTCTGGGGCCAACGTCCTGACTTTC,CASSEGTGGSGANVLTF,TRBJ2-6,TRBD1,TRBV6-1,.
TGTGCCAGCAGCGTAGATGGGGGGGTAGAGCAGTTCTTC,CASSVDGGVEQFF,TRBJ2-1,TRBD2,TRBV9,.
TGCAGCGTTGCGGAGGTTGGAAACACCATATATTTT,CSVAEVGNTIYF,TRBJ1-3,.,TRBV29-1,.
TGTGCCAGCAGTGGGCTAGCGGGAAGTGAGCAGTTCTTC,CASSGLAGSEQFF,TRBJ2-1,TRBD2,TRBV6-4,once
TGTGCCAGCAGAGTACTAGCGGGAAGGTACGAGCAGTACTTC,CASRVLAGRYEQYF,TRBJ2-7,TRBD2,TRBV11-2,.
TGTGCCAGCAACAAACCGTCGGGACTAGCCCATCTTGGCTACAATGAGCAGTTCTTC,CASNKPSGLAHLGYNEQFF,TRBJ2-1,TRBD2,TRBV28,.
TGCAGTGCTAGACTGGGGACAGGGAAGTACTTC,CSARLGTGKYF,TRBJ2-7,TRBD1,TRBV20-1,.
TGTGCCAGCTTTCCCCCAACAGGGAAAAAGGATGAAGCTTTCTTT,CASFPPTGKKDEAFF,TRBJ1-1,.,TRBV6-5,.
TGCGCCAGCAGCCAAGAGTGGCCTAGCGGGAGATCCCACAATGAGCAGTTCTTC,CASSQEWPSGRSHNEQFF,TRBJ2-1,TRBD2,TRBV4-3,.
TGTGCCAGTGGACTAGCGGCCTACGAGCAGTACTTC,CASGLAAYEQYF,TRBJ2-7,TRBD2,TRBV27,few
TGCGCCAGCAGCTTTGTGGACAGCCATAACTATGGCTACACCTTC,CASSFVDSHNYGYTF,TRBJ1-2,.,TRBV5-1,.
TGCGCCAGCAGCCCGGACAGGGCAGAACCTAACTATGGCTACACCTTC,CASSPDRAEPNYGYTF,TRBJ1-2,TRBD1,TRBV4-1,.
TGCGCCAGCAGCCCCGAATCGGGATACGGTAACTATGGCTACACCTTC,CASSPESGYGNYGYTF,TRBJ1-2,.,TRBV5-1,.
TGTGCCAGCTCGTCCGGGTGGAGGGGCAATGAGCAGTTCTTC,CASSSGWRGNEQFF,TRBJ2-1,.,TRBV5-8,.
TGTGCCAGCAACTTGCTGGGGGGGTACTATGGCTACACCTTC,CASNLLGGYYGYTF,TRBJ1-2,.,TRBV5-6,few
TGTGCCAGCAGCCGTGGGACAGACAATGAGCAGTTCTTC,CASSRGTDNEQFF,TRBJ2-1,TRBD1,TRBV7-7,few
TGTGCCAGCAGCTTGGACAGGGGGGATCACGAAGCTTTCTTT,CASSLDRGDHEAFF,TRBJ1-1,TRBD1,TRBV5-5,few
TGCGCCAGCAGCCAAGAGGGGCGGGACCAAAACAATGAGCAGTTCTTC,CASSQEGRDQNNEQFF,TRBJ2-1,.,TRBV4-3,.
TGTGCCAGCAGCCAAGATGAAGCTTTTAGTTTCTCTCCCCCGCAGTACTTC,CASSQDEAFSFSPPQYF,TRBJ2-7,.,TRBV4-2,.
TGTGCCAGCAGTGTCGACTACCTCGTCTACGAGCAGTACTTC,CASSVDYLVYEQYF,TRBJ2-7,.,TRBV6-1,.
TGTGCCAGCAGCCCGAGACTAGACCCTTCCAATGAGCAGTTCTTC,CASSPRLDPSNEQFF,TRBJ2-1,.,TRBV7-9,.
TGTGCCTGGAGTTTCCGTGACAAAAGCTATGGCTACACCTTC,CAWSFRDKSYGYTF,TRBJ1-2,.,TRBV30,few
TGTGCCAGCAAGGAGACAGAGAACTACGAGCAGTACTTC,CASKETENYEQYF,TRBJ2-7,.,TRBV6-6,.
TGTGCCAGCAGTGTTCGGGACAGGGGACCTGGAAACACCATATATTTT,CASSVRDRGPGNTIYF,TRBJ1-3,TRBD1,TRBV6-1,.
TGTGCCAGCAGTGAAACGTGGGACAGCGCCTTCTCTGGAAACACCATATATTTT,CASSETWDSAFSGNTIYF,TRBJ1-3,TRBD1,TRBV6-1,once
TGTGCCAGCAGTATGGAGAGCTTAGTAACCTACAATGAGCAGTTCTTC,CASSMESLVTYNEQFF,TRBJ2-1,.,TRBV2,.
TGTGCCAGCAGCTTTTCGCAGGGGGTCTATGGCTACACCTTC,CASSFSQGVYGYTF,TRBJ1-2,TRBD1,TRBV11-2,many
TGTGCCAGCAGCGTAGAGGAGGGACAGGCGCAGTATTTT,CASSVEEGQAQYF,TRBJ2-3,TRBD1,TRBV9,.
TGCGCCAGCAGCTCAGGGGGAAGTACTGAAGCTTTCTTT,CASSSGGSTEAFF,TRBJ1-1,TRBD1,TRBV5-1,.
TGTGCCAGCAGTTTAGCATCGGGACTGGCTTGGAATGAGCAGTTCTTC,CASSLASGLAWNEQFF,TRBJ2-1,.,TRBV28,.
TGCGCCAGCAGCCAAGAGAGTGGGGGCTCCTATGGCTACACCTTC,CASSQESGGSYGYTF,TRBJ1-2,.,TRBV4-3,few
TGTGCCTGGAGTGTAAAAGCGGGTCTCTACGAGCAGTACTTC,CAWSVKAGLYEQYF,TRBJ2-7,.,TRBV30,.
TGTGCCAGCAGCTTGAGGGATAGAACCTACGAGCAGTACTTC,CASSLRDRTYEQYF,TRBJ2-7,.,TRBV11-2,once
TGTGCCAGCAGCTTCGGAGGGGCAAACACCGGGGAGCTGTTTTTT,CASSFGGANTGELFF,TRBJ2-2,.,TRBV7-8,once
TGTGCCAGCACTACGTGGGGGGACCCCAATCAGCCCCAGCATTTT,CASTTWGDPNQPQHF,TRBJ1-5,.,TRBV2,.
TGTGCCAGCAGCTCGCCGGGACAGGGGGGCCATCGGTACTTC,CASSSPGQGGHRYF,TRBJ2-7,TRBD1,TRBV7-6,.
TGCAGCGTTGAACTTGGGGGGGGGCCCACCCGTCTATACGAGCAGTACTTC,CSVELGGGPTRLYEQYF,TRBJ2-7,.,TRBV29-1,few
TGTGCCAGCAGTGAAATGGGGGGGCCCCCCTACGAGCAGTACTTC,CASSEMGGPPYEQYF,TRBJ2-7,.,TRBV6-1,few
TGTGCCAGCAGGCCGTGGGCGGAGGGTGAAGCTTTCTTT,CASRPWAEGEAFF,TRBJ1-1,.,TRBV27,.
TGTGCCAGCAGCTTGGAGTGGGGCAGGGTATACACTGAAGCTTTCTTT,CASSLEWGRVYTEAFF,TRBJ1-1,.,TRBV5-8,.
TGTGCCAGCAGCCCCCCGGACAGCCCCACTGAAGCTTTCTTT,CASSPPDSPTEAFF,TRBJ1-1,.,TRBV5-4,.
TGTGCCAGCAGCCCCGGACAGGGTTCAGAGACCCAGTACTTC,CASSPGQGSETQYF,TRBJ2-5,TRBD1,TRBV2,once
TGTGCCAGCTCACCAAGGGGACAACAAATTTACACCTACGAGCAGTACTTC,CASSPRGQQIYTYEQYF,TRBJ2-7,.,TRBV18,.
TGTGCCAGCAGCCAGGGACAGCCAACTAATGAAAAACTGTTTTTT,CASSQGQPTNEKLFF,TRBJ1-4,TRBD1,TRBV9,.
TGTGCCAGTCAGGACAGGGGGCTGAACACCGGGGAGCTGTTTTTT,CASQDRGLNTGELFF,TRBJ2-2,TRBD1,TRBV5-6,.
TGTGCCAGCACGACACTGAACACTGAAGCTTTCTTT,CASTTLNTEAFF,TRBJ1-1,.,TRBV18,.
TGTGCCAGCAGTGAATCCCCCGGGACAGGGGTCACTGAAGCTTTCTTT,CASSESPGTGVTEAFF,TRBJ1-1,TRBD1,TRBV2,few
TGTGCCAGCAGCGTAGACAGGCCTAGCACAGATACGCAGTATTTT,CASSVDRPSTDTQYF,TRBJ2-3,.,TRBV9,.
TGTGCCAGCAGCTTAGAAGTGGGAGGTAGAAATGAGCAGTTCTTC,CASSLEVGGRNEQFF,TRBJ2-1,.,TRBV7-2,.
TGTGCCAGCAGTACGGGACACAGCAATCAGCCCCAGCATTTT,CASSTGHSNQPQHF,TRBJ1-5,.,TRBV11-2,.
TGTGCCAGCGTAAAACTCGGACTAGCGGGAGGAGGCAATGAGCAGTTCTTC,CASVKLGLAGGGNEQFF,TRBJ2-1,.,TRBV21-1,.